These T cell receptor beta chains were read from a single sample in a study of blood T cell repertoires in COVID-19. This table comes from immunoSEQ multiplex PCR, and its TCRdb copy is limited to in-frame clones, with some not included. The data show 310,000 or so clones, approximately 86% seen once. The sample was peripheral blood. These receptors all stem from a man in his 70s with acute or convalescent COVID-19. CDR3s include the opening cysteine and the closing phenylalanine or tryptophan. Each record gives: clone size, V gene, D gene, J gene, CDR3 length, CDR3 protein, CDR3 DNA. The D gene is left open where the match is weak. Where a row states a size, it is once, few, many or the class of an expanded clone; other rows omit it.

>NA|TRBV14|TRBD2|TRBJ2-1|18
CASSPGLAGTETYNEQFF
TGTGCCAGCAGCCCGGGACTAGCGGGGACCGAGACTTACAATGAGCAGTTCTTC
>NA|TRBV28|NA|TRBJ1-5|14
CASTPGGSNQPQHF
TGTGCCAGCACCCCGGGTGGTTCCAATCAGCCCCAGCATTTT
>NA|TRBV2|NA|TRBJ1-1|14
CASRGTAMNTEAFF
TGTGCCAGCAGAGGAACAGCCATGAACACTGAAGCTTTCTTT
>NA|TRBV5-1|NA|TRBJ1-1|15
CASSFWGGGGTEAFF
TGCGCCAGCAGCTTTTGGGGGGGCGGTGGGACTGAAGCTTTCTTT
>once|TRBV3-1/TRBV3-2|NA|TRBJ1-1|12
CASSQRQGEAFF
TGTGCCAGCAGCCAGCGGCAGGGTGAAGCTTTCTTT
>NA|TRBV6-2/TRBV6-3|TRBD1|TRBJ2-5|15
CASSYPGTGDGTQYF
TGTGCCAGCAGTTACCCCGGGACAGGGGACGGGACCCAGTACTTC
>once|TRBV5-1|TRBD1|TRBJ2-7|14
CASSLGTGAYEQYF
TGCGCCAGCAGCTTGGGGACAGGAGCCTACGAGCAGTACTTC
>NA|TRBV10-1|TRBD1|TRBJ1-2|15
CASSEPRDSNYGYTF
TGCGCCAGCAGTGAGCCTAGGGACAGCAACTATGGCTACACCTTC
>once|TRBV5-1|NA|TRBJ2-2|14
CASSLAGDTGELFF
TGCGCCAGCAGCTTGGCAGGGGATACCGGGGAGCTGTTTTTT
>NA|TRBV2|TRBD1|TRBJ2-1|15
CASSDGTGGFNEQFF
TGTGCCAGCAGTGATGGGACAGGGGGCTTCAATGAGCAGTTCTTC
>NA|TRBV5-6|TRBD1|TRBJ2-7|15
CASSSSGTESYEQYF
TGTGCCAGCAGCTCCTCCGGGACAGAGTCCTACGAGCAGTACTTC
>NA|TRBV5-6|NA|TRBJ2-5|13
CASSLTRQETQYF
TGTGCCAGCAGCTTAACTCGGCAAGAGACCCAGTACTTC
>few|TRBV5-5|TRBD1|TRBJ1-4|16
CASSLTPGTGNEKLFF
TGTGCCAGCAGCCTTACCCCCGGGACAGGGAATGAAAAACTGTTTTTT
>NA|TRBV3-1/TRBV3-2|NA|TRBJ2-7|15
CASSPTGTAPGEQYF
TGTGCCAGCAGCCCCACGGGGACTGCTCCGGGGGAGCAGTACTTC
>NA|TRBV28|NA|TRBJ1-3|18
CASSLSSGLGSLGNTIYF
TGTGCCAGCAGTTTGTCGTCGGGACTCGGCAGTCTAGGAAACACCATATATTTT
>NA|TRBV20-1|NA|TRBJ2-7|14
CSASPTGNYYEQYF
TGCAGTGCTAGTCCTACCGGGAATTACTACGAGCAGTACTTC
>NA|TRBV5-1|NA|TRBJ2-3|14
CASSLWQNTDTQYF
TGCGCCAGCAGCTTGTGGCAGAACACAGATACGCAGTATTTT
>NA|TRBV3-1/TRBV3-2|NA|TRBJ2-7|15
CASSQDGSNRYEQYF
TGTGCCAGCAGCCAAGATGGTAGCAACCGATACGAGCAGTACTTC
>NA|TRBV5-6|TRBD1|TRBJ2-1|18
CASSLEEYGQGIHNEQFF
TGTGCCAGCAGCTTGGAGGAGTACGGACAGGGAATCCACAATGAGCAGTTCTTC
>NA|TRBV2|TRBD2|TRBJ2-1|14
CASSAGGVYNEQFF
TGTGCCAGCAGTGCGGGAGGGGTCTACAATGAGCAGTTCTTC
>once|TRBV21-1|NA|TRBJ2-2|15
CASSLGGLGPGELFF
TGTGCCAGCAGCCTGGGCGGGTTAGGTCCCGGGGAGCTGTTTTTT
>NA|TRBV5-4|TRBD1|TRBJ1-6|15
CASSSTGTGNSPLHF
TGTGCCAGCAGCTCGACCGGGACAGGGAATTCACCCCTCCACTTT
>NA|TRBV19|NA|TRBJ1-2|12
CASSLSGTSPFF
TGTGCCAGTAGCCTATCGGGGACTAGTCCTTTCTTC
>NA|TRBV12-5|TRBD2|TRBJ2-3|16
CASGLGLAGSTDTQYF
TGTGCTAGTGGTTTGGGACTAGCGGGAAGCACAGATACGCAGTATTTT
>NA|TRBV28|TRBD1|TRBJ1-2|14
CASSYGQGRYGYTF
TGTGCCAGCAGTTATGGACAGGGTAGATATGGCTACACCTTC
>NA|TRBV6-6|TRBD1|TRBJ1-2|15
CASTKQGTNNYGYTF
TGTGCCAGCACCAAACAGGGGACAAATAACTATGGCTACACCTTC
>NA|TRBV10-3|TRBD1|TRBJ1-1|15
CAIHPGQGFSTEAFF
TGTGCCATCCATCCGGGACAGGGGTTCAGCACTGAAGCTTTCTTT
>NA|TRBV6-2/TRBV6-3|NA|TRBJ1-5|14
CASSLGGWGQPQHF
TGTGCCAGCAGTTTGGGGGGGTGGGGTCAGCCCCAGCATTTT
>NA|TRBV3-1/TRBV3-2|NA|TRBJ1-3|13
CASSQLAGNTIYF
TGTGCCAGCAGCCAATTAGCCGGAAACACCATATATTTT
>NA|TRBV3-1/TRBV3-2|TRBD1|TRBJ2-3|16
CASSAWDRGAVDTQYF
TGTGCCAGCAGCGCCTGGGACAGGGGAGCTGTAGATACGCAGTATTTT
>NA|TRBV28|TRBD1|TRBJ1-1|14
CASTPPRGHGEAFF
TGTGCCAGCACCCCTCCGAGGGGGCATGGTGAAGCTTTCTTT
>NA|TRBV4-1|NA|TRBJ1-5|17
CASSPVLGQLSNQPQHF
TGCGCCAGCAGCCCAGTGCTAGGACAGCTTAGCAATCAGCCCCAGCATTTT
>few|TRBV19|NA|TRBJ1-1|13
CASSWTGETEAFF
TGTGCCAGTAGTTGGACCGGGGAAACTGAAGCTTTCTTT
>NA|TRBV24-1|NA|TRBJ2-7|13
CATSATYPYEQYF
TGTGCCACCAGTGCTACTTACCCCTACGAGCAGTACTTC
>NA|TRBV21-1|NA|TRBJ2-7|13
CASLGTRSYEQYF
TGTGCCAGCTTGGGGACTAGGTCCTACGAGCAGTACTTC
>NA|TRBV9|TRBD2|TRBJ2-3|16
CASSVEVAGVPDTQYF
TGTGCCAGCAGCGTAGAAGTAGCGGGAGTCCCAGATACGCAGTATTTT
>few|TRBV5-1|TRBD1|TRBJ2-2|15
CASSHGQGAVGELFF
TGCGCCAGCAGCCATGGACAGGGGGCAGTCGGGGAGCTGTTTTTT
>NA|TRBV6-5|NA|TRBJ2-3|13
CASNGQLTDTQYF
TGTGCCAGCAATGGACAGCTCACAGATACGCAGTATTTT
>NA|TRBV29-1|NA|TRBJ2-3|12
CSVGRGTDTQYF
TGCAGCGTTGGCAGGGGCACAGATACGCAGTATTTT
>NA|TRBV6-5|TRBD2|TRBJ2-7|15
CASTTGREGNYEQYF
TGTGCCAGCACCACCGGGCGGGAGGGAAACTACGAGCAGTACTTC
>NA|TRBV10-3|TRBD1|TRBJ1-1|12
CAISAGGTEAFF
TGTGCCATCAGCGCAGGGGGCACTGAAGCTTTCTTT
>NA|TRBV19|NA|TRBJ1-5|16
CASSMGLQRLNQPQHF
TGTGCCAGTAGTATGGGACTGCAGAGACTCAATCAGCCCCAGCATTTT
>NA|TRBV7-9|NA|TRBJ1-1|13
CASSRWGATEAFF
TGTGCCAGCAGCCGATGGGGCGCTACTGAAGCTTTCTTT
>NA|TRBV4-3|TRBD1|TRBJ1-2|15
CASSLSGGTAYGYTF
TGCGCCAGCAGCCTTTCAGGCGGGACAGCATATGGCTACACCTTC
>NA|TRBV5-4|TRBD2|TRBJ2-2|16
CASSPYAGEGGGELFF
TGTGCCAGCAGCCCTTATGCGGGGGAGGGCGGCGGGGAGCTGTTTTTT
>NA|TRBV5-4|TRBD1|TRBJ1-2|14
CASSAQTGGGGYTF
TGTGCCAGCAGCGCTCAGACAGGGGGGGGTGGCTACACCTTC
>NA|TRBV20-1|NA|TRBJ2-7|11
CSPSGSYEQYF
TGCAGCCCGAGCGGATCCTACGAGCAGTACTTC
>NA|TRBV5-1|NA|TRBJ2-2|13
CASSLTGSGELFF
TGCGCCAGCAGCTTGACAGGTTCGGGGGAGCTGTTTTTT
>NA|TRBV3-1/TRBV3-2|NA|TRBJ2-3|12
CASSKLTDTQYF
TGTGCCAGCAGCAAACTCACAGATACGCAGTATTTT